This passage covers 32 T cell receptor beta chains from one sample sequenced in a study of CD8+CD57+ T cells in acquired aplastic anemia. TCR beta VDJ and CDR3 profiles were obtained from a genomic DNA template. TCRdb recomputed calls from the reads with MiXCR, one row per CDR3 protein. The table records around 400,000 distinct CDR3 sequences, 55% to 70% of them present only once. The sequencing input was sorted CD4+, CD8+, or CD8+CD57+ T cells (not recorded which) from PBMCs. Receptors originate from a human donor in good health, serving as a control.

This clonotype was recorded at least ten times. The genes are TRBV5-1 and TRBJ1-6; unclear D gene. CDR1 and CDR2 from the germline V gene are SGHRS and YFSETQ. CDR3 length equals 15 residues. V lost 4 bases and J lost 6, with 14 bases in between. The CDR3 DNA sequence: TGCGCCAGCAGCGAGCACGACCTCCTTAATTCACCCCTCCACTTT. It specifies CASSEHDLLNSPLHF.

Notes on this clonotype: One end of the junction varies from germline; a read error may be responsible. CDR3 amino acids: CVTSRVGQGGSYTF. The CDR3 nucleotides read TGTGTCACCAGCAGAGTTGGACAGGGAGGAAGCTACACCTTC. This chain joins TRBV15 and TRBJ1-2; 8 bases agree with TRBD1. The CDR3 sequence is 14 residues long. CDR1 LNHNV and CDR2 YYDKDF come from the germline V gene (reference sequence).

In this sample, this clonotype turned up a few times. A read error is possible here, since a much larger clone lies one base away. This rearrangement joins TRBV9 to TRBJ2-5, with TRBD2 matching 10 bases. Trimming cost V 1 base and J 2 bases; bases outside gene matches: 17. Germline CDR1 and CDR2: SGDLS and YYNGEE. This CDR3 spans 20 amino acids. CDR3 nucleotides: TGTGCCAGCAGCGTACGACTCAGCGGGGGGGCAGGAGGAAATCAAGAGACCCAGTACTTC. As protein: CASSVRLSGGAGGNQETQYF.

The chain joins TRBV7-6 to TRBJ2-7, with TRBD1 matching 8 bases. Germline values: CDR1 SGHVS, CDR2 FNYEAQ. J gave up 2 bases and V 4 bases, and 4 bases lay outside the gene matches. This CDR3 spans 14 amino acids. The CDR3 sequence is CASSSRTGTYEQYF. CDR3 bases: TGTGCCAGCAGCTCAAGGACAGGGACCTACGAGCAGTACTTC.

About this clonotype: Lacking the conserved final phenylalanine or tryptophan, this CDR3 likely reflects a read error. The chain joins TRBV29-1 to TRBJ1-1; the D is unclear. Germline lookup yields CDR1 SQVTM and CDR2 ANQGSEA. V was pared by 4 bases and J by 2 bases, with 17 bases between. This CDR3 contains 15 residues. The CDR3: CSVGRWKGYNTEAFT. The CDR3 DNA reads as TGCAGCGTTGGTAGGTGGAAAGGCTACAACACTGAAGCTTTCACC.

This clonotype has at least ten counts. The gene calls are TRBV27 and TRBJ2-1; D gene uncertain. V lost 4 bases and J lost 9, with 7 bases in between. CDR1 is MNHEY and CDR2 is SMNVEV in the germline V gene (reference sequence). The CDR3 runs 11 residues. CDR3 bases: TGTGCCAGCAGTTCCCGGGCTGAGCAGTTCTTC. It yields the protein CASSSRAEQFF.

The sample holds many counts of this clonotype. The CDR3 loop reads CASSRPPNTEAFF. Written as DNA, the CDR3 is TGTGCCAGCAGCCGGCCCCCGAACACTGAAGCTTTCTTT. The chain employs TRBV7-3 and TRBJ1-1, with no clear D. Germline values: CDR1 SGHTA, CDR2 FQGTGA. Trimming removed 5 bases from V and 1 base from J, with 8 bases in between. The CDR3 sequence is 13 residues long.

This clonotype was counted ten times or more. The chain combines TRBV27 with TRBJ1-2; a possible D gene is TRBD1 (5 bases). The CDR3 is 15 amino acids. V was cut by 4 bases and J by 8 bases, with 20 bases left in between. Germline values: CDR1 MNHEY, CDR2 SMNVEV (reference sequence). The CDR3: CASSSQLDIAGGYTF. The CDR3 DNA reads TGTGCCAGCAGTTCCCAACTGGACATCGCTGGGGGCTACACCTTC.

Points on this clonotype: The conserved closing phenylalanine or tryptophan is absent in this CDR3, likely reflecting a read error. The DNA is left out, because the CDR3 cannot be placed on it with certainty; the CDR3 is given as TCRdb lists it. The rearrangement uses TRBV7-2 and TRBJ1-1. CDR1 is SGHTA, CDR2 FQGNSA, per germline. The CDR3 spans 13 residues, counting both ends. The chain's CDR3 is CASSLDGSDHTFG.

This clonotype showed up many times. The V call is TRBV28, the J call TRBJ1-1; 7 bases fit TRBD1. Germline V gene lookup returns CDR1 MDHEN and CDR2 SYDVKM. The CDR3 has 11 amino acids. J was trimmed by 4 bases and V by 11 bases; bases with no gene match: 4. This chain's CDR3 is CASTGVTEAFF. The CDR3 nucleotides are TGTGCCTCAACAGGGGTCACTGAAGCTTTCTTT.

This clonotype was detected once. V gene TRBV7-8 combines with J gene TRBJ2-3; the D is unclear. CDR3 length equals 13 residues. V was pared by 6 bases and J by 12 bases, with 19 bases between. Germline loops: CDR1 SGHVS, CDR2 FQNEAQ. The CDR3 sequence: CASSFGVPKAQYF. Here the CDR3 DNA reads TGTGCCAGCAGTTTTGGAGTCCCCAAGGCTCAGTATTTT.

The gene calls are TRBV2 and TRBJ2-1; D not certain. CDR3 length equals 8 residues. CDR1 and CDR2 (germline): SNHLY, FYNNEI. The V and J ends lost 7 bases and 8 bases respectively, with 0 bases between them. CDR3 bases: TGTGCCAGCAATGAGCAGTTCTTC. Protein product: CASNEQFF.

In regard to this clonotype: The conserved closing phenylalanine or tryptophan is absent in this CDR3, likely reflecting a read error. V usage is TRBV7-2 and J usage is TRBJ1-2, with no clear D. Germline assignment: CDR1 SGHTA and CDR2 FQGNSA. The germline V and J ends were trimmed by 8 bases and 6 bases, with 13 bases remaining between them. This CDR3 spans 12 amino acids. Here the CDR3 DNA reads TGTGCCAGCGGTCAGGAACCCGATGGCTACACCTTG. It encodes CASGQEPDGYTL.

This clonotype was detected a few times. DNA for the CDR3: TGCAGTGCTAGTAAGGCCCTTAGCAATCAGCCCCAGCATTTT. As protein: CSASKALSNQPQHF. The rearrangement joins TRBV20-1 to TRBJ1-5; D unclear. Between the trimmed V and J ends, which lost 3 bases and 0 bases, there was a span of 9 bases. The CDR3 runs 14 residues. CDR1 and CDR2 (germline): DFQATT, SNEGSKA (reference sequence).

This chain connects TRBV19 to TRBJ1-5, with TRBD1 matching over 7 bases. This CDR3 is 15 amino acids long. V lost 5 bases and J lost 0; bases outside the gene matches: 4. Germline CDR1 reads LNHDA; CDR2 reads SQIVND (reference sequence). Here the CDR3 reads CASSVDRDSNQPQHF. The CDR3 DNA follows: TGTGCCAGTAGTGTCGACAGGGATAGCAATCAGCCCCAGCATTTT.

This chain uses TRBV5-1 with TRBJ1-2; 7 nucleotides align to TRBD1. The CDR3 is 19 amino acids. V trimming: 4 bases; J trimming: 5 bases; junction bases outside the gene matches: 23. Germline-derived CDR1 and CDR2 are SGHRS and YFSETQ. The CDR3 nucleotides are TGCGCCAGCAGCCCCGAGATCATTGAACAGGGGTCCAGCGGGTATGGCTACACCTTC. Translating it yields CASSPEIIEQGSSGYGYTF.

This chain links TRBV7-7 with TRBJ2-7; D is undetermined. Looked up from germline, CDR1 is SSHAT and CDR2 is FNYEAQ (reference sequence). Trimming removed 5 bases from V and 4 bases from J, with 12 bases in between. The CDR3 consists of 13 residues. CDR3 residues: CASSRMTRYEQYF. CDR3 in DNA: TGTGCCAGCAGCCGAATGACGCGATACGAGCAGTACTTC. The full variable domain, with the rest looked up from reference TRBV7-7 and TRBJ2-7, is GAGVSQSPRYKVTKRGQDVTLRCDPISSHATLYWYQQALGQGPEFLTYFNYEAQPDKSGLPSDRFSAERPEGSISTLTIQRTEQRDSAMYRCASSRMTRYEQYFGPGTRLTVT.

Ten or more counts support this clonotype. The rearrangement uses TRBV2 and TRBJ2-7; no reliable D call. The CDR3 length is 11 residues. Germline V lookup: CDR1 SNHLY, CDR2 FYNNEI. The V gene lost 4 bases and the J gene lost 3 bases, with 4 bases spanning the gap. The CDR3 reads CASSVDYEQYF. For the CDR3, the DNA is TGTGCCAGCAGTGTAGACTACGAGCAGTACTTC.

A remark on this clonotype: The limits of the CDR3 on the DNA are not certain, so only TCRdb's listed CDR3 is given. Here the CDR3 reads CASSRAGETQYFGQGIF. The chain is built from TRBV19 and TRBJ1-4; TRBD1 is taken as the D call from the table, unchecked against the DNA. From its first to its last residue, the CDR3 has 17 amino acids. The germline V gene has CDR1 LNHDA and CDR2 SQIVND (reference sequence).

This clonotype has only one observation. V usage is TRBV7-2 and J usage is TRBJ2-7, with D tentatively TRBD1 (5 bases). V lost 5 bases to trimming and J lost 3 bases, with 14 bases between them. This CDR3 is 14 amino acids long. Germline V gene lookup returns CDR1 SGHTA and CDR2 FQGNSA. The CDR3 region has the DNA TGTGCCAGCAGCGTCAGGGCCGCCGTCTACGAGCAGTACTTC. Protein: CASSVRAAVYEQYF.

This sequence joins TRBV5-6 and TRBJ1-5; 9 positions agree with TRBD1. This CDR3 is 14 amino acids long. Germline V gene data show CDR1 as SGHDT and CDR2 as YYEEEE. J was trimmed by 6 bases and V by 4 bases; bases with no gene match: 5. For the CDR3, the DNA is TGTGCCAGCAGCCCGGGACAGGGCCCTCAGCCCCAGCATTTT. Translation gives CASSPGQGPQPQHF.

This sequence joins TRBV10-3 and TRBJ1-2, with D tentatively TRBD1 (5 bases). Germline V gene sequence: CDR1 ENHRY, CDR2 SYGVKD. This CDR3 contains 13 residues. In DNA form, the CDR3 reads TGTGTCAGCCAGACCGGGACGGAATATGGCTACACCTTC. Amino acids: CVSQTGTEYGYTF.

The chain is built from TRBV15 and TRBJ2-7; D ambiguous. The CDR3 consists of 15 residues. V lost 1 base and J lost 0, with 10 bases in between. CDR1 is LNHNV and CDR2 is YYDKDF in the germline V gene (reference sequence). CDR3 residues: CATSRGGDYSYEQYF. For the CDR3, the DNA is TGTGCCACCAGCAGAGGAGGAGATTACTCCTACGAGCAGTACTTC.

The rearrangement links TRBV6-5 to TRBJ2-3, with D possibly TRBD1 on 5 matching bases. The CDR3 loop spans 13 amino acids. Trimming pared 5 bases from V and 3 bases from J, leaving 9 bases between. The V gene's germline CDR1 is MNHEY and CDR2 SVGAGI. CDR3 nucleotide sequence: TGTGCCAGCAGTGCTCCAGGGACAGATACGCAGTATTTT. Translating gives CASSAPGTDTQYF.

Comment on this clonotype: The junction shows a germline mismatch at one end, possibly a read error. The chain combines TRBV9 with TRBJ1-5; D not resolved. The CDR3 runs to 13 residues. In germline, CDR1 is SGDLS, CDR2 YYNGEE. This CDR3 reads CASSDEGYQPQQF. The CDR3 DNA reads TGTGCCAGCAGCGACGAAGGGTATCAGCCCCAGCAGTTT. Full variable domain (remainder filled in from reference TRBV9 and TRBJ1-5): DSGVTQTPKHLITATGQRVTLRCSPRSGDLSVYWYQQSLDQGLQFLIQYYNGEERAKGNILERFSAQQFPDLHSELNLSSLELGDSALYFCASSDEGYQPQQFGDGTRLSIL.

The CDR3 here is CASSRTGGGNQPQHF. DNA for the CDR3: TGTGCCAGCAGTAGAACAGGGGGAGGCAATCAGCCCCAGCATTTT. The gene calls are TRBV12-3 or TRBV12-4 and TRBJ1-5; 8 bases agree with TRBD1. The CDR3 length is 15 residues. Trimming took 5 bases from V and 2 from J; bases not matched to a gene: 5.

This clonotype was seen more than once but under ten times. The V and J genes are TRBV19 and TRBJ2-6; 8 positions agree with TRBD1. The germline V gene has CDR1 LNHDA and CDR2 SQIVND (reference sequence). This CDR3 has 15 residues. The V segment lost 6 bases and the J segment 2 bases; nucleotides outside the gene matches: 3. The CDR3 sequence is CASSLQGAGANVLTF. CDR3 nucleotide sequence: TGTGCCAGTAGCTTACAGGGGGCTGGGGCCAACGTCCTGACTTTC.

This clonotype has a handful of counts. V is TRBV9 and J is TRBJ1-6, with TRBD1 matching 7 bases. The CDR3 extends over 16 amino acids. With 0 bases clipped from V and 5 bases from J, the junction kept 5 bases outside the gene matches. The V gene's germline CDR1 is SGDLS and CDR2 YYNGEE. The CDR3 nucleotides are TGTGCCAGCAGCGTAGCAGGGACAGCGGATAATTCACCCCTCCACTTT. Amino acids: CASSVAGTADNSPLHF.

The chain is built from TRBV7-2 and TRBJ1-4; no firm D call. This CDR3 is 14 amino acids long. CDR1 and CDR2 (germline): SGHTA, FQGNSA. Trimming removed 6 bases from V and 14 bases from J, with 22 bases in between. Written as DNA, the CDR3 is TGTGCCAGCAGTGCTGCGCTGGGATCACCACACCTGTTTTTT. Its protein product is CASSAALGSPHLFF.

J is TRBJ1-5 and V is TRBV7-2; the D is unclear. With 4 bases removed from V and 7 bases from J, the gap between germline ends came to 11 bases. The length of the CDR3 is 13 residues. Germline V gene lookup returns CDR1 SGHTA and CDR2 FQGNSA. The CDR3 loop reads CASSSGLKQPQHF. As DNA, the CDR3 is TGTGCCAGCAGCTCCGGACTGAAACAGCCCCAGCATTTT.

The chain uses TRBV30 and TRBJ1-4, with 12 bases that match TRBD1. Germline V lookup: CDR1 GTSNPN, CDR2 SVGIG (reference sequence). The CDR3 spans 16 residues. Trimming took 7 bases from V and 7 from J; bases not matched to a gene: 13. The CDR3 reads CASARGQGALGEKLFF. DNA of the CDR3: TGTGCCTCAGCTCGGGGACAGGGGGCACTTGGTGAAAAACTGTTTTTT.

This clonotype was recorded at least ten times. The chain uses TRBV20-1 and TRBJ1-5, with D maybe TRBD1 (5 bases). Germline values: CDR1 DFQATT, CDR2 SNEGSKA (reference sequence). Trimming removed 3 bases at V and 3 bases at J, with 15 bases between. This CDR3 region has 15 residues. CDR3: CSASGRGRHNQPQHF. The CDR3, as DNA: TGCAGTGCTAGCGGGAGGGGCCGACACAATCAGCCCCAGCATTTT.